Listed here are 10 T cell receptor beta chains from one sample, sequenced in a study of control samples from healthy donors and cancer patients. The table came from immunoSEQ multiplex PCR; TCRdb's copy has only in-frame clones and leaves some out. In the table there are approximately 98,000 clones, approximately 80% of which are singletons. The sequenced sample was blood. Receptor source: a man aged 18 to 29 in good health.

V gene TRBV9 combines with J gene TRBJ2-5; 9 positions agree with TRBD2. This CDR3 region has 17 residues. Trimming at V came to 4 bases and at J to 1 base, leaving 11 bases not matched to a gene. Germline CDR1 and CDR2: SGDLS and YYNGEE. The CDR3 DNA sequence: TGTGCCAGCAGCCCAGGGGAAGTAGCGGGGGTCCAAGAGACCCAGTACTTC. Residues: CASSPGEVAGVQETQYF.

The chain joins TRBV30 to TRBJ1-6; D remains unclear. The germline V and J ends were trimmed by 6 bases and 6 bases, with 15 bases remaining between them. From germline, CDR1 is GTSNPN and CDR2 SVGIG (reference sequence). The CDR3 extends over 14 amino acids. The CDR3 reads CACTIGQINSPLHF. The CDR3 DNA reads TGTGCCTGCACCATAGGGCAGATTAATTCACCCCTCCACTTT.

The genes are TRBV28 and TRBJ1-2, with 9 nucleotides matching TRBD1. V trimming: 3 bases; J trimming: 8 bases; junction bases outside the gene matches: 4. Germline CDR1 is MDHEN and CDR2 is SYDVKM. CDR3 length equals 13 residues. DNA for the CDR3: TGTGCCAGCAGTTTGGGACAGGGTCACGGCTACACCTTC. This sequence encodes CASSLGQGHGYTF.

The V gene is TRBV15, the J gene TRBJ2-5; D unclear. V was shortened by 3 bases and J by 5 bases, with 4 bases between the two germline ends. Germline assignment: CDR1 LNHNV and CDR2 YYDKDF (reference sequence). The CDR3 has 11 residues. CDR3 sequence reads: CATSSGETQYF. For the CDR3, the DNA is TGTGCCACCAGCAGTGGGGAGACCCAGTACTTC.

The rearrangement uses TRBV9 and TRBJ1-5; no clear D. CDR3 length: 13 amino acids. Trimming removed 10 bases at V and 1 base at J, with 12 bases between. Germline CDR1 is SGDLS and CDR2 is YYNGEE. The CDR3 bases are TGTGCCTGCCCGCGGAGGAGCAATCAGCCCCAGCATTTT. It yields the protein CACPRRSNQPQHF.

The V and J genes are TRBV4-1 and TRBJ1-2, with a tentative D call TRBD1 (5 bases). Germline V gene lookup returns CDR1 MGHRA and CDR2 YSYEKL. The CDR3 covers 15 residues. The germline V and J ends were trimmed by 2 bases and 2 bases, with 12 bases remaining between them. The CDR3 loop reads CASSQTGTLNYGYTF. The CDR3 region has the DNA TGCGCCAGCAGCCAAACAGGAACACTCAACTATGGCTACACCTTC.

This chain connects TRBV6-5 to TRBJ2-7, with 12 positions matching TRBD1. The V segment lost 9 bases and the J segment 6 bases; nucleotides outside the gene matches: 12. The CDR3 is 15 residues long. Germline assignment: CDR1 MNHEY and CDR2 SVGAGI. In DNA form, the CDR3 reads TGTGCCAGTTTTCAGCCGGGACAGGGGGCTTCCGAGCAGTACGTC. Translation gives CASFQPGQGASEQYV.

The chain couples TRBV15 to TRBJ2-2; 8 bases are a match to TRBD1. The J segment lost 6 bases and the V segment lost 5 bases, leaving 8 bases of the junction unmatched. CDR3 length: 15 amino acids. CDR1 is LNHNV and CDR2 is YYDKDF in the germline V gene (reference sequence). Written as DNA, the CDR3 is TGTGCCACCAGCCCACGGACAGGGAGGTCCGGGGAGCTGTTTTTT. This translates into CATSPRTGRSGELFF.

The chain uses TRBV4-3 and TRBJ2-1; TRBD1 matches at 11 bases. Trimming took 3 bases from V and 7 from J; bases not matched to a gene: 5. This CDR3 region has 15 residues. Germline V gene lookup returns CDR1 LGHNA and CDR2 YSLEER. CDR3 amino acids: CASSQSGTGGNEQFF. DNA of the CDR3: TGCGCCAGCAGCCAGTCCGGGACAGGGGGGAATGAGCAGTTCTTC.

The J gene is TRBJ2-1, the V gene TRBV28, with D possibly being TRBD2 (5 bases). CDR3 length equals 16 residues. The V end was cut by 7 bases, the J end by 7 bases, with 23 bases between. Germline CDR1 and CDR2: MDHEN and SYDVKM. As DNA, the CDR3 is TGTGCCAGCACATCGTCGGCCGGCGCTAGCAGGAATGAGCAGTTCTTC. Its protein product is CASTSSAGASRNEQFF.